This T cell receptor (beta chain) was captured by sequencing in a study of PD-L1 blockade in urothelial cancer. Across the whole study: Atezolizumab 1,200 mg was given intravenously every 3 weeks, starting 2014. A median blood sample held roughly 150,000 T cells and about 89,000 unique TCRs. Findings and caveats of the study: Patients with below-median pretreatment blood clonality survived longer.

In regard to this clone: The antigen is unknown.

Documented time point: peripheral blood 6 weeks after treatment start. Measured with immunoSEQ multiplex PCR; TCRdb has only the in-frame clones, and not every one. The sample consists of approximately 110,000 clones, 75% to 95% of them appearing once. The CDR3 is made up of 14 amino acids. The V and J ends lost 7 bases and 4 bases respectively, with 16 bases between them. Germline assignment: CDR1 MNHEY and CDR2 SVGAGI. This sequence originates from a man in his 60s with urothelial cancer. Specimen: PBMCs, collected around atezolizumab (anti-PD-L1) treatment. The chain is built from TRBV6-5 and TRBJ1-1; D possibly corresponds to TRBD1 (5 bases). The CDR3 sequence is CASTPATDSTEAFF. The CDR3, as DNA: TGTGCCAGCACCCCTGCGACTGACAGCACTGAAGCTTTCTTT.